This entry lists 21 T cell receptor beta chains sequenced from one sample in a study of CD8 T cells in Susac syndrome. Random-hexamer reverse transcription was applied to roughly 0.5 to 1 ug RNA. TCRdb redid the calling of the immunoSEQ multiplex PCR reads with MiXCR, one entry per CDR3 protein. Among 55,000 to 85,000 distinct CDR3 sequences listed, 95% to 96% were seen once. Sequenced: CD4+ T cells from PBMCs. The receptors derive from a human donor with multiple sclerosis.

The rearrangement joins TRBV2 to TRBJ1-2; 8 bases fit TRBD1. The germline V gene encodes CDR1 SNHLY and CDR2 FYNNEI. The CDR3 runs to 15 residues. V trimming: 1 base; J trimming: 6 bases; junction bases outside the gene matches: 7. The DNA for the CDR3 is TGTGCCAGCAGTGAAGTTACAGGGGGACTCGATGGCTACACCTTC. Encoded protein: CASSEVTGGLDGYTF.

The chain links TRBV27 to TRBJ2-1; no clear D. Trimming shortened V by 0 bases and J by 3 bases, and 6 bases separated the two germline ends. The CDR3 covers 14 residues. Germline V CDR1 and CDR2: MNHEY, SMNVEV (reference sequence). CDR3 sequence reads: CASSLSSVYNEQFF. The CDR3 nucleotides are TGTGCCAGCAGTTTATCATCCGTCTACAATGAGCAGTTCTTC.

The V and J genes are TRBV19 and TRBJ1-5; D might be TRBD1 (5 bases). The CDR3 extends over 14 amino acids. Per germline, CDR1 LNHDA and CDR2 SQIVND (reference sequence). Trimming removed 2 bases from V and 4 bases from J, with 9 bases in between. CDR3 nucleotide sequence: TGTGCCAGTAGTATAAGCAGGGAGAATCAGCCCCAGCATTTT. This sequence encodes CASSISRENQPQHF. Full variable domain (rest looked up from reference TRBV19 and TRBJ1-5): DGGITQSPKYLFRKEGQNVTLSCEQNLNHDAMYWYRQDPGQGLRLIYYSQIVNDFQKGDIAEGYSVSREKKESFPLTVTSAQKNPTAFYLCASSISRENQPQHFGDGTRLSIL.

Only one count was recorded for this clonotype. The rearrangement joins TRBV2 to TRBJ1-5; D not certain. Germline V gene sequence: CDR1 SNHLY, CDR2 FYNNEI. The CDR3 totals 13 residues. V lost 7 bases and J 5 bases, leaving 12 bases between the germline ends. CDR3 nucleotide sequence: TGTGCCAGCACCTACTTAGGAGATCAGCCCCAGCATTTT. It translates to CASTYLGDQPQHF.

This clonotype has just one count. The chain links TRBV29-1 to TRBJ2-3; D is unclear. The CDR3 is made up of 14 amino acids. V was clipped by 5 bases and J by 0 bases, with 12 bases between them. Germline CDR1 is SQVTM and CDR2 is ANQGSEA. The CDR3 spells CSVRATTSTDTQYF. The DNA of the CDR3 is TGCAGCGTTCGGGCCACGACTAGCACAGATACGCAGTATTTT.

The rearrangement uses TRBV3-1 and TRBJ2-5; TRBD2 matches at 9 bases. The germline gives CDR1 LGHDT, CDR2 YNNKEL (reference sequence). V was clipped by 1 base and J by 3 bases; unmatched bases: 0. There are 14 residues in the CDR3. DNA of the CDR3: TGTGCCAGCAGCCAAGTAGCGGGGGAAGAGACCCAGTACTTC. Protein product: CASSQVAGEETQYF.

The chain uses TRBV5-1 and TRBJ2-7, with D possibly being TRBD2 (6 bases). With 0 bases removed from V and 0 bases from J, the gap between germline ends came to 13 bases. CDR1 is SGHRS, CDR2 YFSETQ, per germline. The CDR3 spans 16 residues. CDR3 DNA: TGCGCCAGCAGCTTGGACGGGGGTACCTTCTCCTACGAGCAGTACTTC. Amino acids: CASSLDGGTFSYEQYF.

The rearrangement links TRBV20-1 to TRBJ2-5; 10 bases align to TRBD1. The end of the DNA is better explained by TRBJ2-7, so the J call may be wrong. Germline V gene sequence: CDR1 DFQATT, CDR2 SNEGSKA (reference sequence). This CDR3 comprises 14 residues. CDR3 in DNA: TGCAGTGCTGTCTCCGGGACAGGGGCCGGCGAGCAGTACTTC. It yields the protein CSAVSGTGAGEQYF.

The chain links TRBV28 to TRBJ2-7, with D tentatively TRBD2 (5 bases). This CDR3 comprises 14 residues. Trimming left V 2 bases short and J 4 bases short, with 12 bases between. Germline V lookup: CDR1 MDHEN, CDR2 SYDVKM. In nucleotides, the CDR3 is TGTGCCAGCAGTTTACGAACGGGGATGTACGAGCAGTACTTC. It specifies CASSLRTGMYEQYF.

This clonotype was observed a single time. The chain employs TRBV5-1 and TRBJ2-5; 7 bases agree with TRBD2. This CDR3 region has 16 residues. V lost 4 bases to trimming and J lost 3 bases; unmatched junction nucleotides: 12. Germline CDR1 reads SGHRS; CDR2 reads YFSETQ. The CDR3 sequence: CASSPLESSGEETQYF. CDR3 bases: TGCGCCAGCAGCCCGCTTGAGTCTAGCGGAGAAGAGACCCAGTACTTC. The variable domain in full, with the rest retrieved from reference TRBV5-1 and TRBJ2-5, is KAGVTQTPRYLIKTRGQQVTLSCSPISGHRSVSWYQQTPGQGLQFLFEYFSETQRNKGNFPGRFSGRQFSNSRSEMNVSTLELGDSALYLCASSPLESSGEETQYFGPGTRLLVL.

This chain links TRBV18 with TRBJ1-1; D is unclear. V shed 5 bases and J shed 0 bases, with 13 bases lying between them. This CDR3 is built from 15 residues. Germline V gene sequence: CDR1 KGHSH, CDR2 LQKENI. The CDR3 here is CASSSSGRMNTEAFF. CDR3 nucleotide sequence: TGTGCCAGCTCATCATCCGGCAGGATGAACACTGAAGCTTTCTTT.

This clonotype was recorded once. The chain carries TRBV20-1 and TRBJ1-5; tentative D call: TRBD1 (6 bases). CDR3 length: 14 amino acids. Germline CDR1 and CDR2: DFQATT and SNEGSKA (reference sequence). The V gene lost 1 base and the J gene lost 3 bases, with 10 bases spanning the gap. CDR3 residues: CSARAGVLNQPQHF. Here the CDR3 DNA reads TGCAGTGCTAGAGCAGGGGTTCTCAATCAGCCCCAGCATTTT.

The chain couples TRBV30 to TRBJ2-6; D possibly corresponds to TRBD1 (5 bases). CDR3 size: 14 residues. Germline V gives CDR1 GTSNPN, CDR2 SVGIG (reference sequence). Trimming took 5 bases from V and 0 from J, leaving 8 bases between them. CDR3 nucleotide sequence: TGTGCCTGGTTGCAGGGCTCTGGGGCCAACGTCCTGACTTTC. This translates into CAWLQGSGANVLTF. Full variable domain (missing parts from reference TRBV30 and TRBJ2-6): SQTIHQWPATLVQPVGSPLSLECTVEGTSNPNLYWYRQAAGRGLQLLFYSVGIGQISSEVPQNLSASRPQDRQFILSSKKLLLSDSGFYLCAWLQGSGANVLTFGAGSRLTVL.

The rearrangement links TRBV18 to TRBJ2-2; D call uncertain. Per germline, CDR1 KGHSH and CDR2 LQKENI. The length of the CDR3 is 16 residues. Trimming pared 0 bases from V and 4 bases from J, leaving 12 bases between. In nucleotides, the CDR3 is TGTGCCAGCTCACCACCAACGGGCCGCGGCACCGGGGAGCTGTTTTTT. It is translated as CASSPPTGRGTGELFF.

CDR3: CASSIGSFGRIDQPQHF. DNA for the CDR3: TGTGCCAGTAGTATAGGAAGTTTCGGCAGGATCGATCAGCCCCAGCATTTT. This chain joins TRBV19 and TRBJ1-5; unclear D gene. This CDR3 is built from 17 residues. V lost 1 base and J 5 bases, leaving 18 bases between the germline ends. From germline, CDR1 is LNHDA and CDR2 SQIVND (reference sequence).

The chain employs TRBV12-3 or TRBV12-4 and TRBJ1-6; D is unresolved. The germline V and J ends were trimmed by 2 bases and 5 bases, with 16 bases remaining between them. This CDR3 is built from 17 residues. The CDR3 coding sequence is TGTGCCAGCAGTTTATTATCCGGGTCTTCGGATAATTCACCCCTCCACTTT. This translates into CASSLLSGSSDNSPLHF.

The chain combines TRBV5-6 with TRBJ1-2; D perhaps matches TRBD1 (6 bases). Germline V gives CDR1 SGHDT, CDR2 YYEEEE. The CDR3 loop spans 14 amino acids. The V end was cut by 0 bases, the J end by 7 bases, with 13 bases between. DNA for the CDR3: TGTGCCAGCAGCTTGGAGGCAGGGGAGGGTGGCTACACCTTC. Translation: CASSLEAGEGGYTF.

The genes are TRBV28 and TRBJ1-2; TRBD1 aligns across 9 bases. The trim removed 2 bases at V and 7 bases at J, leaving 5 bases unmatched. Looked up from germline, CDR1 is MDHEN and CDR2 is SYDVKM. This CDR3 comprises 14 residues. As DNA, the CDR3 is TGTGCCAGCAGTTTAAGGGACAGGGAAGGTGGCTACACCTTC. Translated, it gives CASSLRDREGGYTF.

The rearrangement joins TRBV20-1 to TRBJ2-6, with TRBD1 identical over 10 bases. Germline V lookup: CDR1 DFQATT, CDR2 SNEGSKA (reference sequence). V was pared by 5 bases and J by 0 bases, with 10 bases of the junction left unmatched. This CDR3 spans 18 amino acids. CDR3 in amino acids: CSASSGQGGSSGANVLTF. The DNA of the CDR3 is TGCAGTGCTTCCTCCGGACAGGGGGGAAGCTCTGGGGCCAACGTCCTGACTTTC.

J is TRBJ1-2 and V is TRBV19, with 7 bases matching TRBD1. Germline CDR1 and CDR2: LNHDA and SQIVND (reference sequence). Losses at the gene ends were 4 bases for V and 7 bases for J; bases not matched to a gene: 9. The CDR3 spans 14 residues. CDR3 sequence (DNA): TGTGCCAGTAGTACTCGTTGGGACAGCGGTGGCTACACCTTC. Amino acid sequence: CASSTRWDSGGYTF.

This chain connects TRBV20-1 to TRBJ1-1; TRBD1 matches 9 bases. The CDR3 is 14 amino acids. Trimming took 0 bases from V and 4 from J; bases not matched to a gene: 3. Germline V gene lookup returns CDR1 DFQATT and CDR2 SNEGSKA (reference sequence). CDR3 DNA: TGCAGTGCTAGAGATCGGGGACAGGGCACTGAAGCTTTCTTT. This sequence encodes CSARDRGQGTEAFF.